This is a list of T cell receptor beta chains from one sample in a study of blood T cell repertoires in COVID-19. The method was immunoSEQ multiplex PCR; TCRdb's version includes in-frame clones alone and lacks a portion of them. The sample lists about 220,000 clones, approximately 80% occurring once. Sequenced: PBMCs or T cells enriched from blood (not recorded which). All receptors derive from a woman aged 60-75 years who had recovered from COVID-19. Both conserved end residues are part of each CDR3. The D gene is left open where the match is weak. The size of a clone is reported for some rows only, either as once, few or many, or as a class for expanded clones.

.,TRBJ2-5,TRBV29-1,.,CSVDYWRGHTQETQYF,TGCAGCGTCGACTACTGGCGGGGCCATACACAAGAGACCCAGTACTTC
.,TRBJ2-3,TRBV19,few,CASSDSPQITDTQYF,TGTGCCAGTAGCGACAGTCCACAGATCACAGATACGCAGTATTTT
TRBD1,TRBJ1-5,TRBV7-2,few,CASSSSGGNQPQHF,TGTGCCAGCAGCTCCTCAGGGGGAAATCAGCCCCAGCATTTT
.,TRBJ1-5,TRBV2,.,CASTSYQAGNQPQHF,TGTGCCAGCACCTCATACCAGGCTGGCAATCAGCCCCAGCATTTT
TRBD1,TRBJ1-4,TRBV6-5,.,CASSTTGDNEKLFF,TGTGCCAGCAGCACCACAGGGGATAATGAAAAACTGTTTTTT
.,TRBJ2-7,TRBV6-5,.,CAATRGRGRYEQYF,TGTGCCGCCACCCGAGGGAGGGGGAGGTACGAGCAGTACTTC
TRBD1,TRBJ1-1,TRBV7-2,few,CASSLVSGGTEAFF,TGTGCCAGCAGCTTAGTTTCAGGGGGCACTGAAGCTTTCTTT
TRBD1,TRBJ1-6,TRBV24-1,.,CATSRDRGSLSYNSPLHF,TGTGCCACCAGTCGAGACAGGGGATCATTGTCCTATAATTCACCCCTCCACTTT
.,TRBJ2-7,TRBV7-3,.,CASSLTINGLYEQYF,TGTGCCAGCAGCTTAACCATTAATGGACTATACGAGCAGTACTTC
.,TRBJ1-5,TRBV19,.,CASSTGRGNQPQHF,TGTGCCAGTAGCACAGGGAGGGGCAATCAGCCCCAGCATTTT
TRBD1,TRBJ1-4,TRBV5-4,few,CASSPDRATNEKLFF,TGTGCCAGCAGCCCGGACAGGGCAACTAATGAAAAACTGTTTTTT
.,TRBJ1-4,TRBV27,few,CASSSGGKGEEKLFF,TGTGCCAGCAGTTCTGGTGGGAAGGGAGAGGAAAAACTGTTTTTT
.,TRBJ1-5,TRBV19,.,CASSRTGGSNQPQHF,TGTGCCAGTAGTAGAACGGGGGGGAGCAATCAGCCCCAGCATTTT
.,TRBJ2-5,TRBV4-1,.,CASSQAGRVQETQYF,TGCGCCAGCAGCCAAGCCGGTCGGGTCCAAGAGACCCAGTACTTC
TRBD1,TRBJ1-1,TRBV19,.,CASNWGDRGLPEAFF,TGTGCCAGTAATTGGGGGGACAGGGGGCTTCCTGAAGCTTTCTTT
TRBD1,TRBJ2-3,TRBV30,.,CAWSIQGGTDTQYF,TGTGCCTGGAGTATACAGGGGGGCACAGATACGCAGTATTTT
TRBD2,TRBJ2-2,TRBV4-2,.,CASSQVAGLGNTGELFF,TGTGCCAGCAGCCAAGTAGCTGGACTAGGTAACACCGGGGAGCTGTTTTTT
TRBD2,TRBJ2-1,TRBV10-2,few,CASSVGLAGVNEQFF,TGCGCCAGCAGTGTGGGACTAGCGGGAGTTAATGAGCAGTTCTTC
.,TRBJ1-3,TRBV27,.,CASSRNRNGNTIYF,TGTGCCAGCAGTAGAAACAGGAATGGAAACACCATATATTTT
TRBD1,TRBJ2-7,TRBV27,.,CASRPFGQGTYEQYF,TGTGCCAGCAGGCCATTCGGACAGGGAACCTACGAGCAGTACTTC
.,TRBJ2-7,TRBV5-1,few,CASSLGTLYEQYF,TGCGCCAGCAGCTTAGGGACACTCTACGAGCAGTACTTC
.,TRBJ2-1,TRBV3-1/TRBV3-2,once,CASSPRLDGEQFF,TGTGCCAGCAGCCCGCGACTAGATGGTGAGCAGTTCTTC
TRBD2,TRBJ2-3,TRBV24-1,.,CATSEGSGKPSDTQYF,TGTGCCACCAGTGAAGGAAGCGGGAAACCGAGTGATACGCAGTATTTT
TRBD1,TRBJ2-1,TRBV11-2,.,CASSRMTGPYNEQFF,TGTGCCAGCAGCCGTATGACAGGGCCCTACAATGAGCAGTTCTTC
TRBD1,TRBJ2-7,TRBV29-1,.,CSAATGDYEQYF,TGCAGCGCGGCGACAGGGGACTACGAGCAGTACTTC
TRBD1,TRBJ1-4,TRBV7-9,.,CASSFPNRGDEKLFF,TGTGCCAGCAGCTTTCCAAACAGGGGGGACGAAAAACTGTTTTTT
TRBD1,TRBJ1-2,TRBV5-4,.,CASSRTGNSGGYTF,TGTGCCAGCAGCCGGACAGGGAATTCCGGCGGCTACACCTTC
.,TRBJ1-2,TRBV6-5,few,CASSYSGRLGNYGYTF,TGTGCCAGCAGTTACTCTGGGAGGCTAGGGAACTATGGCTACACCTTC
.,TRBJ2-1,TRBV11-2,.,CASSLGQGFNEQFF,TGTGCCAGCAGCTTGGGGCAGGGGTTCAATGAGCAGTTCTTC
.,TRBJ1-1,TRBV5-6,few,CASSLVSLTTPRAFF,TGTGCCAGCAGCTTGGTGAGTCTGACTACTCCGAGGGCTTTCTTT
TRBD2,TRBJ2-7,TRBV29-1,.,CSVEDSGRDSSYEQYF,TGCAGCGTTGAAGATAGCGGGAGGGATTCCTCCTACGAGCAGTACTTC
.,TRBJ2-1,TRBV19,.,CASTRSPRAGALSNEQFF,TGTGCCAGCACCCGGTCCCCCCGCGCGGGGGCCCTTTCGAATGAGCAGTTCTTC
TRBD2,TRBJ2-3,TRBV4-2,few,CASSQDAGLETDTQYF,TGTGCCAGCAGCCAAGATGCGGGACTAGAGACAGATACGCAGTATTTT
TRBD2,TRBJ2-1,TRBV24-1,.,CATSEAGGNNEQFF,TGTGCCACCAGTGAGGCGGGGGGCAACAATGAGCAGTTCTTC
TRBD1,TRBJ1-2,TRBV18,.,CASSPPTGGYGYTF,TGTGCCAGCTCACCTCCCACAGGGGGATATGGCTACACCTTC
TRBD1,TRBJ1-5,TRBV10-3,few,CAISDVLGTGGSDQPQHF,TGTGCCATCAGTGATGTGCTAGGGACAGGGGGATCTGATCAGCCCCAGCATTTT
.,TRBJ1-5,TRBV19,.,CASRPMDGRGGPQHF,TGTGCCAGTAGGCCGATGGACGGCCGCGGGGGGCCCCAGCATTTT
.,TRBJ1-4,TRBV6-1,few,CASSAFRSPPTNEKLFF,TGTGCCAGCAGTGCTTTTCGCAGTCCCCCAACTAATGAAAAACTGTTTTTT
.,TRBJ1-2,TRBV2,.,CASSLVNYGYTF,TGTGCCAGCAGCCTCGTAAACTATGGCTACACCTTC
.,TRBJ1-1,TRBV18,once,CASSPSLFGAGTEAFF,TGTGCCAGCTCACCATCCCTTTTTGGGGCAGGCACTGAAGCTTTCTTT
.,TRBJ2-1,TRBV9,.,CASSVGDLPGYNEQFF,TGTGCCAGCAGCGTAGGTGACCTCCCGGGATACAATGAGCAGTTCTTC
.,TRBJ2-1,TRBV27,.,CASSLKQMYNEQFF,TGTGCCAGCAGTTTAAAACAAATGTACAATGAGCAGTTCTTC
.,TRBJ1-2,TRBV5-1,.,CASSPRAGDGYTF,TGCGCCAGCAGCCCCCGGGCAGGGGATGGCTACACCTTC
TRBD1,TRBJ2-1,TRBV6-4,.,CASSEVAGGNEQFF,TGTGCCAGCAGTGAAGTTGCAGGGGGCAATGAGCAGTTCTTC
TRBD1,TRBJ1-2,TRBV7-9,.,CASSGDRGDGYTF,TGTGCCAGCAGCGGAGACAGGGGGGATGGCTACACCTTC
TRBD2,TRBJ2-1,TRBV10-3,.,CAITRVAGGDEQFF,TGTGCCATCACCAGAGTAGCGGGAGGTGATGAGCAGTTCTTC
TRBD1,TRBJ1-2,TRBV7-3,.,CASSLTGGNYGYTF,TGTGCCAGCAGCTTAACAGGGGGCAACTATGGCTACACCTTC
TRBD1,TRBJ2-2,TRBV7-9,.,CASSPSDRGNTGELFF,TGTGCCAGCAGCCCCTCCGACAGGGGGAACACCGGGGAGCTGTTTTTT
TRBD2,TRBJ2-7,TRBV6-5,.,CASSYSSWLAGYEQYF,TGTGCCAGCAGTTACTCCTCGTGGCTAGCGGGCTACGAGCAGTACTTC